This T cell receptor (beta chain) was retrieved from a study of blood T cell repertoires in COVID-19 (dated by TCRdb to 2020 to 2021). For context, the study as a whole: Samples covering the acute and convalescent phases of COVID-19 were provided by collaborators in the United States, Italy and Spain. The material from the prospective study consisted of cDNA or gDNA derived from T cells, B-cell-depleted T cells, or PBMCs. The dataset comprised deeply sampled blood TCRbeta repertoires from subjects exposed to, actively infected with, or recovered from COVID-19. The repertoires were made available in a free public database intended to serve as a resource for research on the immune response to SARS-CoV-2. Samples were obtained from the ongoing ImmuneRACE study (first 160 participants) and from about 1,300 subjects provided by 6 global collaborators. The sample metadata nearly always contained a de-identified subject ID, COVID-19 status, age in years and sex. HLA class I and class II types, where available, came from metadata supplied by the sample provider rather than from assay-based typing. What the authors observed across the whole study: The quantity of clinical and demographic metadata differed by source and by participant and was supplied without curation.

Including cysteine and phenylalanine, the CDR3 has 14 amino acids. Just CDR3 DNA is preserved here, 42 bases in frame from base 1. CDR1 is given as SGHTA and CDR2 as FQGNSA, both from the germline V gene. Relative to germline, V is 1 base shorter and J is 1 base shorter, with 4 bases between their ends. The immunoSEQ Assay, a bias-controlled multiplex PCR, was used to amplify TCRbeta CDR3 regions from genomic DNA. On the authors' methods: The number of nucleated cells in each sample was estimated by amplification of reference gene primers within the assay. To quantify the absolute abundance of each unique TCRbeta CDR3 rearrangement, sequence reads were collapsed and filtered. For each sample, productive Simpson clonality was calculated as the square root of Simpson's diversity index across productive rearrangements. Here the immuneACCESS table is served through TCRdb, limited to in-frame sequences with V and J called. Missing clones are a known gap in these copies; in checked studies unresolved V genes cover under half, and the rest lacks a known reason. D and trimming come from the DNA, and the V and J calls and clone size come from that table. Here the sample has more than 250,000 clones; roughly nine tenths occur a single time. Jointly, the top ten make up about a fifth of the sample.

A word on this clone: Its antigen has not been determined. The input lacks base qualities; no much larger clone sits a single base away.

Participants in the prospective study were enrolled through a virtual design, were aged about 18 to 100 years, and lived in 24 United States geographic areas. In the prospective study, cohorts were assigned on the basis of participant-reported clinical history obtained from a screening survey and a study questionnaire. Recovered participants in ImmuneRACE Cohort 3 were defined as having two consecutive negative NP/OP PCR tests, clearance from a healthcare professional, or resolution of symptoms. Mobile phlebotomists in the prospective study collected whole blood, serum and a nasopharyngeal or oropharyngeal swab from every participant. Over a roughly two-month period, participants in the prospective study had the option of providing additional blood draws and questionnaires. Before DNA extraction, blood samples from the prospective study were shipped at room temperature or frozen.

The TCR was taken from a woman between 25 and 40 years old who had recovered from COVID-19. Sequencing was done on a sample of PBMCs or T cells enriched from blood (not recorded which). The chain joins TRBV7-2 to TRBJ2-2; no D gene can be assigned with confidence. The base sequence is TGTGCCAGCAGCTTAGGACAGAACACCGGGGAGCTGTTTTTT. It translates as CASSLGQNTGELFF.